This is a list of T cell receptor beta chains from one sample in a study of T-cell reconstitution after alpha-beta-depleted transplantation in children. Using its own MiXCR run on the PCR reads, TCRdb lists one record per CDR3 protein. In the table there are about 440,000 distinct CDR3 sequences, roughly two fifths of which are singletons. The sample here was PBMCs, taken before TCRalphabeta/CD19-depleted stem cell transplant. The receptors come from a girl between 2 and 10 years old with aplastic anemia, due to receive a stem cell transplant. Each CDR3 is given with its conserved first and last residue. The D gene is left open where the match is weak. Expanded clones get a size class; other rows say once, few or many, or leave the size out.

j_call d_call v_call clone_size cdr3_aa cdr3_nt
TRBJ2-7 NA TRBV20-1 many CSARRDFTYEQYF TGCAGTGCTAGGCGGGACTTCACCTACGAGCAGTACTTC
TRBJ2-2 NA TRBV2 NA CASHLGGTNTGELFF TGTGCCAGTCATTTGGGGGGAACGAACACCGGGGAGCTGTTTTTT
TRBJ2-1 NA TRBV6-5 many CASISGPSRNNEQFF TGTGCCAGCATCTCGGGCCCCAGTCGCAACAATGAGCAGTTCTTC
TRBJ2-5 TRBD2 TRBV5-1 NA CASSWGTSGRETQYF TGCGCCAGCAGCTGGGGGACTAGCGGGAGAGAGACCCAGTACTTC
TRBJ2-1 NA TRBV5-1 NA CASSGEATAGEQFF TGCGCCAGCAGCGGGGAGGCGACAGCCGGTGAGCAGTTCTTC
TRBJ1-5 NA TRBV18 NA CASSPYNQPQHF TGTGCCAGCTCACCCTATAATCAGCCCCAGCATTTT
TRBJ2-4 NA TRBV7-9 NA CASSLGAGSPKNIQYF TGTGCCAGCAGCTTAGGGGCAGGGAGTCCCAAAAACATTCAGTACTTC
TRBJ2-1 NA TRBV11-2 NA CASSLDRGVWEQFF TGTGCCAGCAGCTTAGACAGGGGAGTTTGGGAGCAGTTCTTC
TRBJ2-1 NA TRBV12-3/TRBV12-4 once CASTLWGGGNEQFF TGTGCCAGCACTCTGTGGGGGGGCGGTAATGAGCAGTTCTTC
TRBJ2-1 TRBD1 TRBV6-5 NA CASSWQGDYNEQFF TGTGCCAGCAGTTGGCAGGGGGACTACAATGAGCAGTTCTTC
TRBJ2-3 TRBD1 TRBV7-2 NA CASSLRDREADTQYF TGTGCCAGCAGCTTACGGGACAGGGAGGCAGATACGCAGTATTTT
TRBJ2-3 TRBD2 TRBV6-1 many CASSEAPGGGDTQYF TGTGCCAGCAGTGAAGCTCCGGGAGGGGGAGATACGCAGTATTTT
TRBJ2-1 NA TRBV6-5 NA CASTSVGGEQFF TGTGCCAGCACCTCCGTTGGGGGGGAGCAGTTCTTC
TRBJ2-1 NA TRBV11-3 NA CASSANREGYNEQFF TGTGCCAGCAGCGCCAACAGGGAGGGCTACAATGAGCAGTTCTTC
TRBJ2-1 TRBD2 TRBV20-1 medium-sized CSVAGDRDEQFF TGCAGTGTAGCGGGAGATCGCGATGAGCAGTTCTTC
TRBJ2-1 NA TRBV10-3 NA CAISEIDHVEQFF TGTGCCATCAGTGAGATCGACCACGTGGAGCAGTTCTTC
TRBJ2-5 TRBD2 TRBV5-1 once CASSFLAAQARETQYF TGCGCCAGCAGCTTCCTAGCGGCCCAGGCCAGGGAGACCCAGTACTTC
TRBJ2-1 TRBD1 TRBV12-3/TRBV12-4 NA CASSSFGTGSYNEQFF TGTGCCAGCAGTTCCTTCGGGACAGGGTCCTACAATGAGCAGTTCTTC
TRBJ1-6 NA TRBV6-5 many CASSYREYNSPLHF TGTGCCAGCAGCTACAGGGAATATAATTCACCCCTCCACTTT
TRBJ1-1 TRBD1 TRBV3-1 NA CASSLRTGPSTEAFF TGTGCCAGCAGCCTGAGGACAGGGCCGAGCACTGAAGCTTTCTTT
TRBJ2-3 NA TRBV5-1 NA CASSPTGGPSTDTQYF TGCGCCAGCAGCCCCACCGGCGGGCCTAGCACAGATACGCAGTATTTT
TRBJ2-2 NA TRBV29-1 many CSVSLGVNTGELFF TGCAGCGTTTCCCTTGGGGTAAACACCGGGGAGCTGTTTTTT
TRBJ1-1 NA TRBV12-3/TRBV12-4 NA CASSRASWGGEAFF TGTGCCAGCAGTCGGGCCTCGTGGGGTGGTGAAGCTTTCTTT
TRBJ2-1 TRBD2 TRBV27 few CASSYLVAGLIRGNEQFF TGTGCCAGCAGTTACCTCGTAGCGGGGCTTATAAGGGGCAATGAGCAGTTCTTC
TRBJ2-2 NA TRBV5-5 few CASSFWGTANTGELFF TGTGCCAGCAGCTTCTGGGGAACAGCGAACACCGGGGAGCTGTTTTTT
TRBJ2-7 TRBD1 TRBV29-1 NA CSVGGQGESYEQYF TGCAGCGTGGGGGGACAGGGAGAATCCTACGAGCAGTACTTC
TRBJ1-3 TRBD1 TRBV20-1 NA CSARRTGGGGNTIYF TGCAGTGCTAGACGCACAGGGGGAGGTGGAAACACCATATATTTT
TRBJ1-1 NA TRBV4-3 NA CASSQLQEGTEAFF TGCGCCAGCAGCCAATTACAGGAGGGCACTGAAGCTTTCTTT
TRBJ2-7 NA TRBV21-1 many CASSKARGLRTGGAYEQYF TGTGCCAGCAGCAAAGCGCGGGGACTGAGGACAGGAGGGGCCTACGAGCAGTACTTC
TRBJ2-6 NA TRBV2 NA CAFCPPHIGSGANVLTF TGTGCCTTCTGCCCCCCCCACATTGGGTCCGGGGCCAACGTCCTGACTTTC